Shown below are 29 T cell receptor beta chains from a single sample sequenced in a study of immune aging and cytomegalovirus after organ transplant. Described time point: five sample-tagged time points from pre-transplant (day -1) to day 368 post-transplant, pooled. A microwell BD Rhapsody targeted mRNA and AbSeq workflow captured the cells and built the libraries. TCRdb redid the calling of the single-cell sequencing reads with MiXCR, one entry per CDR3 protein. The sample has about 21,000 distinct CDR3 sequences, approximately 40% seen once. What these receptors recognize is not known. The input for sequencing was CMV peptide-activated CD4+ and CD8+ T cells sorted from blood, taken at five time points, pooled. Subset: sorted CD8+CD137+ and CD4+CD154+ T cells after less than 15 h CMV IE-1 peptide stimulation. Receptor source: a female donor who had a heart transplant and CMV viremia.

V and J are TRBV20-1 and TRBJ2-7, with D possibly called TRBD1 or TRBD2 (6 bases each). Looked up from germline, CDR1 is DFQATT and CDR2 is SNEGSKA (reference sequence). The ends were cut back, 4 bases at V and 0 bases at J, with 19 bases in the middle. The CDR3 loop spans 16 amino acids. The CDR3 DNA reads TGCAGTGCTAATTTGGCACGGGGGCTCGACTCCTACGAGCAGTACTTC. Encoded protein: CSANLARGLDSYEQYF.

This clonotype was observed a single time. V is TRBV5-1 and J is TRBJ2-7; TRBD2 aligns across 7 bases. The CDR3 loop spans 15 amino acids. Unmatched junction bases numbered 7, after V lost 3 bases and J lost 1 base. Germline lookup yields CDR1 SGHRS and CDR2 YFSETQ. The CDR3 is CASSSQAGTSYEQYF. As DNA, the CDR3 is TGCGCCAGCAGCTCCCAAGCGGGAACATCCTACGAGCAGTACTTC.

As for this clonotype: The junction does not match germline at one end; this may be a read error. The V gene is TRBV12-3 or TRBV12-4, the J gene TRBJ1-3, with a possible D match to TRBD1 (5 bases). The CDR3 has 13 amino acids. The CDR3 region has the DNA TGTACCAGCAGGGCAAGCTCTGGAAACACCATACATTTT. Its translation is CTSRASSGNTIHF.

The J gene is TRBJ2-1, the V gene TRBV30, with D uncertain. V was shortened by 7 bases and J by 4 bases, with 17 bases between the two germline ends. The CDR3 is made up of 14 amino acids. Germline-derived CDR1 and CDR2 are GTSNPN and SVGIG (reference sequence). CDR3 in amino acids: CASPRAGQYNEQFF. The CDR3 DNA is TGTGCCTCTCCAAGGGCCGGGCAGTACAATGAGCAGTTCTTC.

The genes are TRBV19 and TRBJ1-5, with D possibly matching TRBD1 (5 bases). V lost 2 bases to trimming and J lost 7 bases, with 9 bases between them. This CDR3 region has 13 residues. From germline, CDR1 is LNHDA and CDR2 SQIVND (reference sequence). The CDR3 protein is CASSIRAGQPQHF. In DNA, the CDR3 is TGTGCCAGTAGTATAAGGGCAGGGCAGCCCCAGCATTTT.

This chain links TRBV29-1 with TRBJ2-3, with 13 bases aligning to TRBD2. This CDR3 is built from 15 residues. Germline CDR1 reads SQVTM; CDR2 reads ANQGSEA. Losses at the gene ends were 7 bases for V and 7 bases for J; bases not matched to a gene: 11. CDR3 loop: CSAGTSGTRGNTQYF. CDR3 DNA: TGCAGCGCCGGGACTAGCGGGACGAGGGGGAATACGCAGTATTTT.

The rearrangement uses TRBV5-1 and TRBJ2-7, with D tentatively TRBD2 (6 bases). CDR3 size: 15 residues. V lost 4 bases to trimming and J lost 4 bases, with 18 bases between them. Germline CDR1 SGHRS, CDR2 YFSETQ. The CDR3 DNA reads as TGCGCCAGCAGCCACACGGGGAACGGGGGATACGAGCAGTACTTC. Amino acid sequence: CASSHTGNGGYEQYF.

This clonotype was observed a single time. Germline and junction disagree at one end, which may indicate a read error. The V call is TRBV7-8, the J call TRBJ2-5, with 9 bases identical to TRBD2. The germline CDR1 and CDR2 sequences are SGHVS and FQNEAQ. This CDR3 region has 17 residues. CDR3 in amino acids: CANSPQIRLAARETQYF. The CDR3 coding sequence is TGTGCCAACAGCCCCCAAATCAGACTAGCGGCCCGAGAGACCCAGTACTTC.

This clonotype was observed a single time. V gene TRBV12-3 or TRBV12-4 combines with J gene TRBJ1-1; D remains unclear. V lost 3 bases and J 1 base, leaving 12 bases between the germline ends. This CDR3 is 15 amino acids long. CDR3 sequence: CASSFGVVENTEAFF. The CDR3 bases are TGTGCCAGCAGTTTCGGGGTGGTAGAGAACACTGAAGCTTTCTTT.

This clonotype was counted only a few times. The DNA of the CDR3 is TGTGCCAGCAGCCCTATGGGGACAGAGTACTATGGCTACACCTTC. It is translated as CASSPMGTEYYGYTF. The chain employs TRBV7-2 and TRBJ1-2, with 7 nucleotides matching TRBD1. V was pared by 5 bases and J by 3 bases, with 9 bases of the junction left unmatched. The CDR3 contains 15 residues. Germline V gene data show CDR1 as SGHTA and CDR2 as FQGNSA.

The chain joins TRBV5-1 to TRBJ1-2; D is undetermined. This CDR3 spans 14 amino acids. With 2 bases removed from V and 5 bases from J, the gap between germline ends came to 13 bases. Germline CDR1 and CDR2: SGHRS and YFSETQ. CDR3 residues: CASSFGWEGYGYTF. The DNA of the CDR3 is TGCGCCAGCAGCTTTGGCTGGGAAGGGTATGGCTACACCTTC.

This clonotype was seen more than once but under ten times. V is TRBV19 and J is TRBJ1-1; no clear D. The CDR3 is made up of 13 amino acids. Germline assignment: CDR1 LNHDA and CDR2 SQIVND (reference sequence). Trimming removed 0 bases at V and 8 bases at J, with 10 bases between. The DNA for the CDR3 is TGTGCCAGTAGTATAGATTTAGGGCACGAAGCTTTCTTT. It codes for CASSIDLGHEAFF.

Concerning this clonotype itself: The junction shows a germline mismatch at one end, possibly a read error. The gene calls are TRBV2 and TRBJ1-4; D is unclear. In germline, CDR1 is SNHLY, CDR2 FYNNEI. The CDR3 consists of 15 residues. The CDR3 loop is CASSEAEQPYEKLFF. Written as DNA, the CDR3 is TGTGCCAGCAGTGAAGCCGAACAGCCGTATGAAAAACTGTTTTTC.

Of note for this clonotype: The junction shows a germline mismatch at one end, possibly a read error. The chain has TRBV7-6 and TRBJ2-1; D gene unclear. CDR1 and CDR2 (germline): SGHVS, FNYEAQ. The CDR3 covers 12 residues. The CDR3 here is CASSLDYNEQLF. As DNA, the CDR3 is TGTGCCAGCAGCTTAGACTACAATGAGCAGCTCTTC.

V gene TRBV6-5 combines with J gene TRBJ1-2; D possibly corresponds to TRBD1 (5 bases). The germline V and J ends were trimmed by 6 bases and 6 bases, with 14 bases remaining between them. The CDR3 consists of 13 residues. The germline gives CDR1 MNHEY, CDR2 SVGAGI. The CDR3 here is CASSQGEANGYTF. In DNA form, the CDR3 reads TGTGCCAGCAGCCAAGGGGAGGCAAATGGCTACACCTTC.

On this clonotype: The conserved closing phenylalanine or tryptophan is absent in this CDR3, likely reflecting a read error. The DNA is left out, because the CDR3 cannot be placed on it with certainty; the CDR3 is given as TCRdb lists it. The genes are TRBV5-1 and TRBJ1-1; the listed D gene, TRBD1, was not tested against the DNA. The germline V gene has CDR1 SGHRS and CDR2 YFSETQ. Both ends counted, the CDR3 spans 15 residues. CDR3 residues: CTSSYEPGQDTEAFS.

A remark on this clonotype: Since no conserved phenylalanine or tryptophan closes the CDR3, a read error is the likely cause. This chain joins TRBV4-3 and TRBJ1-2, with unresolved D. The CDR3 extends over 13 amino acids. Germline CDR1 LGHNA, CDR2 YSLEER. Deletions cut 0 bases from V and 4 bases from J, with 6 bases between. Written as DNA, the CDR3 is TGCGCCAGCAGCCAAGACAGGAGCTATGGCTACACCCTC. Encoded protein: CASSQDRSYGYTL.

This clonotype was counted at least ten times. The CDR3 nucleotides read TGTGCCAGCAGGGCGACAGGGGGCCCTGAAGCTTTCTTT. Translated, it gives CASRATGGPEAFF. The gene calls are TRBV12-3 or TRBV12-4 and TRBJ1-1; TRBD1 agrees at 10 bases. This CDR3 is built from 13 residues. V shed 6 bases and J 6 bases; nucleotides not matched to a gene: 4.

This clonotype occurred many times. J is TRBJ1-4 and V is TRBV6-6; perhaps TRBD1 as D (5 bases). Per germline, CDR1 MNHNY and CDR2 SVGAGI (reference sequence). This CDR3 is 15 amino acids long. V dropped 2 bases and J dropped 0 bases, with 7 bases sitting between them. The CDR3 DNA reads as TGTGCCAGCAGTTACGGGGGGGCAACTAATGAAAAACTGTTTTTT. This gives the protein CASSYGGATNEKLFF.

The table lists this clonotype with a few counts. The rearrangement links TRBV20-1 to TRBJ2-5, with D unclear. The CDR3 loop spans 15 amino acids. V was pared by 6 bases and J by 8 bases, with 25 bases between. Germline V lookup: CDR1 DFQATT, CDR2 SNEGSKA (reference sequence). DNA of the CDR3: TGCAGTGCGAGCCAAACCTACTTAGGCTCTGGAACCCAGTACTTC. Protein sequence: CSASQTYLGSGTQYF.

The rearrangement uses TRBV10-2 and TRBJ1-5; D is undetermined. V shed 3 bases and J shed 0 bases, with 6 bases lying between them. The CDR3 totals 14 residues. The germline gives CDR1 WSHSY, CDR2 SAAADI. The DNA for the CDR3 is TGCGCCAGCAGTGACGGGAATAGCAATCAGCCCCAGCATTTT. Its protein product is CASSDGNSNQPQHF.

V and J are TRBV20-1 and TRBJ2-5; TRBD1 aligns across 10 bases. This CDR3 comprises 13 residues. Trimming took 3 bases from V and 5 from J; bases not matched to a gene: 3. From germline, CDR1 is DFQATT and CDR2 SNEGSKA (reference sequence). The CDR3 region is CSARGQGWETQYF. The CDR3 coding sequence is TGCAGTGCTAGGGGACAGGGGTGGGAGACCCAGTACTTC.

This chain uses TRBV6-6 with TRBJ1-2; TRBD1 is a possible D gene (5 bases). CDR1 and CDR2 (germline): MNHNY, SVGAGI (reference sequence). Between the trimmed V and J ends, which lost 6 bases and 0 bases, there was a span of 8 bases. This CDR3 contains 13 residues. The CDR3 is CASSQGTNYGYTF. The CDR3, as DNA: TGTGCCAGCAGCCAGGGAACTAACTATGGCTACACCTTC.

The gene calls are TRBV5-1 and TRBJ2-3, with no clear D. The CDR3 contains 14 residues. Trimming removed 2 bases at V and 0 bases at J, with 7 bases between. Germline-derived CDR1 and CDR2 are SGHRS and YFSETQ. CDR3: CASSFLSSTDTQYF. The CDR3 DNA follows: TGCGCCAGCAGCTTCCTGTCTAGCACAGATACGCAGTATTTT.

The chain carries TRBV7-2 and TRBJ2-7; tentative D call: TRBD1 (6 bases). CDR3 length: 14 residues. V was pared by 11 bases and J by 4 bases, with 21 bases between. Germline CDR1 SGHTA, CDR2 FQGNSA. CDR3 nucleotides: TGTGCCGGCACCGTAGACAGGCCCAGTTACGAGCAGTACTTC. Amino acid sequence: CAGTVDRPSYEQYF.

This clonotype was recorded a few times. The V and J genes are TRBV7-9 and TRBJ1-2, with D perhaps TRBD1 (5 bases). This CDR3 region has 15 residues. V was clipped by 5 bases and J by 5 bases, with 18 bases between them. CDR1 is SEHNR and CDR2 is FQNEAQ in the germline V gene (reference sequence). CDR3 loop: CASSAPNMGGYGYTF. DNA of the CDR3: TGTGCCAGCAGCGCACCTAATATGGGGGGGTATGGCTACACCTTC.

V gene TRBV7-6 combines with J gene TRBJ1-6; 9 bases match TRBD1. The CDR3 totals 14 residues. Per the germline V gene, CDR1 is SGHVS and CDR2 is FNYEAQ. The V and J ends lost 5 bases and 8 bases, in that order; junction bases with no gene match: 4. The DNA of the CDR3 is TGTGCCAGCAGCCCGGACAGGGGTGATTCACCCCTCCACTTT. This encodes CASSPDRGDSPLHF.

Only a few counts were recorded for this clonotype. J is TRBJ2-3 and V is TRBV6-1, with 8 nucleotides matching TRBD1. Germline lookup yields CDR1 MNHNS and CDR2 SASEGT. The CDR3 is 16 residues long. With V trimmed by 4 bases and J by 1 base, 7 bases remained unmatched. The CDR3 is CASSVSRGLRTDTQYF. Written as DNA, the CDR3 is TGTGCCAGCAGTGTAAGCAGGGGGCTCCGCACAGATACGCAGTATTTT.

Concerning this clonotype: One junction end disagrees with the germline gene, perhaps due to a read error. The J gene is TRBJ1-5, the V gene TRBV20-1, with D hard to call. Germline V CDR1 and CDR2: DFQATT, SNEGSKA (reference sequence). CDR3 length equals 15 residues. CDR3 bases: TGCAATGCTAGAGCTACCCAGGCGGGCAATCAGCCCCAGCATTTT. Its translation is CNARATQAGNQPQHF.